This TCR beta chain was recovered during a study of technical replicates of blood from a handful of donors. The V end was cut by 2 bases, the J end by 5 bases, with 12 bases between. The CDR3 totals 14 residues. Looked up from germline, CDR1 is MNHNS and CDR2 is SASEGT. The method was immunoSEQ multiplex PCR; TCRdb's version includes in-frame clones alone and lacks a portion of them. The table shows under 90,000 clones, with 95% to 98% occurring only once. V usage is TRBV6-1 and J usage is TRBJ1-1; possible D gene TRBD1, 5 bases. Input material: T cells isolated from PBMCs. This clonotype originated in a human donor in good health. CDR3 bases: TGTGCCAGCAGTGAAAGAAGGGGTCAAACTGAAGCTTTCTTT. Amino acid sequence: CASSERRGQTEAFF.